The TCR beta chain under discussion was sequenced for a study of shared clonotypes between healthy human individuals (dated by TCRdb to 2019 to 2021). About the study as a whole: Three men and two women, aged 18 to 49 years, made up the cohort. Per donor, three plates each were used for CD4 naive and CD4 memory, two for CD8 naive, and one for CD8 memory. The study deeply sequenced blood TCR repertoires of about 5 healthy adults to estimate repertoire size and the extent of clonotype sharing between individuals. Libraries were prepared and TCR repertoires were sequenced by different laboratories using diverse techniques, in order to increase sequencing depth and limit assay-specific biases. Each donor's leukapheresis produced roughly between roughly 0.85 and 10 billion PBMCs. What the work shows at the level of the full study, not this receptor alone: Compared with non-shared clonotypes, clonotypes shared by all four sorted-subset donors had higher generation probabilities. Pairwise subsampling indicated that sequencing depth was expected to affect the degree of clonotype sharing among donors. About 5% of naive CD4, 3% to 3.5% of naive CD8, 2.3% of memory CD4, and around 0.42% of memory CD8 clonotypes were shared across a few donors. Rarefaction of sorted-subset datasets indicated incomplete sequencing despite the large sequencing depth. Estimated clonotype richness was generally larger for naive than for memory subsets. Because the study included only a small number of donors, the genetic and exposure-history diversity represented was limited. Sampling was restricted to blood, and TCR repertoires in tissues likely differ from the TCR repertoires found in blood.

This clone was recorded only once. Its antigen specificity is not known. No quality values exist for individual bases; no much larger clone is one base distant. Using the deep immunoSEQ assay, TCR CDR3 regions were amplified from genomic DNA by multiplex PCR. Extracted genomic DNA from each cell subset was spread evenly across all wells of several immunoSEQ 96-well plates, with each plate serving as a replicate. For sorted subsets, roughly 0.2 ug genomic DNA, equal to some 28,000 T cell genomes, was loaded into each replicate PCR. The purified libraries were quantified using a Qubit 3.0 fluorometer, sized with a Bioanalyzer 2100, and then quantified again using the KAPA Library Quantification kit. Every immunoSEQ 96-well plate was sequenced on a separate single-read 150-cycle Illumina NextSeq 550 flow cell. The authors processed their data as follows. Because the immunoSEQ output included only junctional sequences and no quality scores, the filtering could not be the same as the filtering used for full-length reads. To assign V/J genes and CDR3, sequences were annotated using PyIR, a Python wrapper for IgBLAST v1.9, with IMGT germline references. Reads were filtered out if the reads had weak V/J assignments (E-value above 1e-6), no CDR3, stop codons, out-of-frame junctions, or ambiguous translated residues. V3J clonotypes were defined by identical inferred V gene, J gene, and CDR3 amino acid sequence. Percentage overlap between repertoires was computed as shared unique clonotypes divided by the size of the smaller repertoire. Repertoire richness was assessed with RTK rarefaction, the Chao1 estimator, and Recon v2.1 estimates of unobserved clonotypes. Generation probabilities for all TCRbeta clonotypes obtained by the gDNA method from a few donors were computed using OLGA. In TCRdb, the immuneACCESS table is reduced to in-frame sequences with V and J assigned. These tables do not hold every clone; where another copy was compared, an unresolved V gene accounts for under half, and the others remain unexplained. V, J and clone size are taken as reported in that table, and D and trimming were inferred from the DNA itself. The table for this sample lists roughly 2.1 million clones; just over 90% of them were counted only once. The ten largest clonotypes hold under 2% of the sample.

Taken from cysteine to phenylalanine, the CDR3 has 13 residues. The read is trimmed to its CDR3 DNA, 39 bases read in frame from base 1. CDR1 SGHVS and CDR2 FNYEAQ were looked up in the germline V gene. The V end loses 7 bases and the J end loses 4 bases, and a stretch of 11 bases separates them. For the CD8 naive samples, CD45RO-negative cells were positively selected for CCR7, yielding a CD45RA+CCR7+ population from which TemRA cells were excluded. Donors were healthy HIV-negative adults with no recently reported acute infections or vaccinations. Only Caucasian adults living in Nashville, Tennessee, USA were represented among the donors. Blood was collected by leukapheresis, and PBMCs were isolated by Ficoll-Histopaque density gradient centrifugation and then cryopreserved in liquid nitrogen vapor phase. Analytical flow cytometry was used to check the purity and quantity of every magnetically sorted T cell population. Each sorted fraction had its genomic DNA isolated and then quantified by UV absorbance on a Nanodrop 2000c.

The sample was naive CD8+ T cells from PBMCs. Interpreted using the paper, the cell subset or site label stands for: CD45RA+CCR7+. The rearranged segments are TRBV7-6 and TRBJ1-3; TRBD1 is a weak D gene call, 5 bases matching. This clonotype originated in a man aged 18 to 30 in good health. Some clones in this sample may be carry-over from other donors' samples. The nucleotide sequence reads TGTGCCAGCACCCCAGGGTTGGGAAACACCATATATTTT. It translates as CASTPGLGNTIYF.